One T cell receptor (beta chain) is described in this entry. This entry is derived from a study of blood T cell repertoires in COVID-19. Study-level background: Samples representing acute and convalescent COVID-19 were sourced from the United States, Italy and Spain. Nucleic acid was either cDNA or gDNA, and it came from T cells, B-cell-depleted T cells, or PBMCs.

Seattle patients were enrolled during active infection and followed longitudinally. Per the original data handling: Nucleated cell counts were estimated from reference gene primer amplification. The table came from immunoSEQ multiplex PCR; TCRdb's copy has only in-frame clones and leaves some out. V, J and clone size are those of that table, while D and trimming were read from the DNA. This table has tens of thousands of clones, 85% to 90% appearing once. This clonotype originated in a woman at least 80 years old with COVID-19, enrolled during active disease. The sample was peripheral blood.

CDR3 in DNA: TGCGCCAGCAGCCAAACCCCGAGACAGGGGAACACTGAAGCTTTCTTT. This codes for CASSQTPRQGNTEAFF. The V call is TRBV4-1, the J call TRBJ1-1, with 7 bases that match TRBD1. There are 16 residues in the CDR3. Unmatched junction bases numbered 7, after V lost 2 bases and J lost 1 base. In germline, CDR1 is MGHRA, CDR2 YSYEKL.